This entry concerns a single T cell receptor (beta chain). This entry comes from a study of control samples from healthy donors and cancer patients. Clones were read by immunoSEQ multiplex PCR, and TCRdb kept only the in-frame ones, dropping some. The sample lists tens of thousands of clones; approximately 90% were seen once. This CDR3 has 15 amino acids. From germline, CDR1 is SNHLY and CDR2 FYNNEI. The ends lost 4 bases at V and 3 bases at J; junction bases unmatched: 4. The clonotype comes from a man aged 50-60 years with lung cancer. The source material was PBMCs. The rearrangement uses TRBV2 and TRBJ2-3, with 10 bases aligning to TRBD2. CDR3 coding DNA: TGTGCCAGCAGTGGTGCTAGCGGGAGAACAGATACGCAGTATTTT. Its translation is CASSGASGRTDTQYF.